These 15 T cell receptor beta chains originate from one sample sequenced in a study of shared clonotypes between healthy human individuals. Only in-frame clones appear in the TCRdb table, and some are missing; sequencing was by immunoSEQ multiplex PCR. The top ten clones hold roughly 1.7% of a sample with about 2.1 million clones, 93% of them seen once. Naive CD8 isolation took CD45RO-negative cells positively selected for CCR7 and excluded terminally differentiated effector memory CD45RA+ cells. The sequenced sample consisted of naive CD8+ T cells from PBMCs. The receptors shown here come from a man between 18 and 35 years old in good health. Some clones in this sample may be carry-over from other donors' samples.

The chain combines TRBV6-4 with TRBJ2-7; TRBD2 is a possible D gene (6 bases). Germline loops: CDR1 MRHNA, CDR2 SNTAGT. The CDR3 runs 14 residues. Trimming cost V 6 bases and J 5 bases, with 17 bases left between them. Here the CDR3 reads CASSANLGGNEQYF. DNA for the CDR3: TGTGCCAGCAGCGCAAATCTTGGCGGGAACGAGCAGTACTTC.

V gene TRBV6-1 combines with J gene TRBJ1-5; possible D gene TRBD1, 5 bases. Germline CDR1 reads MNHNS; CDR2 reads SASEGT. The CDR3 has 15 residues. Trimming took 2 bases from V and 5 from J, leaving 13 bases between them. CDR3 DNA: TGTGCCAGCAGTGAATTCGGGCAGGGCCATCAGCCCCAGCATTTT. It specifies CASSEFGQGHQPQHF.

The V and J genes are TRBV7-8 and TRBJ1-1, with TRBD1 as a possible D gene (5 bases). The V gene lost 0 bases and the J gene lost 3 bases, with 14 bases spanning the gap. The CDR3 has 16 residues. Germline assignment: CDR1 SGHVS and CDR2 FQNEAQ. The CDR3 region is CASSLASAPGDTEAFF. In nucleotides, the CDR3 is TGTGCCAGCAGCTTAGCCTCGGCCCCGGGGGACACTGAAGCTTTCTTT.

This chain uses TRBV19 with TRBJ1-1; perhaps TRBD1 as D (5 bases). Germline V CDR1 and CDR2: LNHDA, SQIVND (reference sequence). The germline V and J ends were trimmed by 5 bases and 2 bases, with 15 bases remaining between them. CDR3 length: 15 amino acids. CDR3 in amino acids: CASSPRGLQNTEAFF. CDR3 in DNA: TGTGCCAGTAGTCCTAGGGGACTGCAAAACACTGAAGCTTTCTTT.

With respect to this clone: Other DNA sequences in the same sample also yield this CDR3. The chain links TRBV7-3 to TRBJ2-2; 7 bases match TRBD1. The CDR3 runs to 14 residues. Trimming removed 4 bases from V and 5 bases from J; junction bases left unmatched: 4. In germline, CDR1 is SGHTA, CDR2 FQGTGA. The DNA for the CDR3 is TGTGCCAGCAGCTGGACAGGTTCGACCGGGGAGCTGTTTTTT. Translated: CASSWTGSTGELFF.

The chain couples TRBV11-2 to TRBJ2-3; the match to TRBD1 covers 8 bases. Trimming removed 5 bases from V and 3 bases from J; junction bases left unmatched: 10. CDR3 size: 16 residues. The V gene's germline CDR1 is SGHAT and CDR2 FQNNGV. In DNA form, the CDR3 reads TGTGCCAGCAGCCCACGAACAGGGGGTGCAACAGATACGCAGTATTTT. Translating gives CASSPRTGGATDTQYF.

As to this clone: Different DNA sequences within this sample yield the same CDR3. The rearrangement links TRBV28 to TRBJ1-5; D not certain. CDR1 and CDR2 (germline): MDHEN, SYDVKM. V lost 3 bases to trimming and J lost 4 bases, with 4 bases between them. This CDR3 contains 12 residues. CDR3 sequence: CASSLGNQPQHF. In DNA form, the CDR3 reads TGTGCCAGCAGTTTGGGGAATCAGCCCCAGCATTTT.

The chain carries TRBV28 and TRBJ1-2; D is perhaps TRBD1 (5 bases). The CDR3 sequence is 13 residues long. Per the germline V gene, CDR1 is MDHEN and CDR2 is SYDVKM. V lost 6 bases and J 8 bases, leaving 16 bases between the germline ends. CDR3 bases: TGTGCCAGCAGAGATCGTGGACAAGACGGCTACACCTTC. Amino acid sequence: CASRDRGQDGYTF.

In its sample, this clone was seen once. The chain carries TRBV7-9 and TRBJ1-3; D gene ambiguous. Germline values: CDR1 SEHNR, CDR2 FQNEAQ (reference sequence). The V end lost 5 bases, the J end lost 4 bases, and 15 bases lay between the germline ends. The CDR3 runs to 15 residues. This chain's CDR3 is CASSQNTDSGNTIYF. The CDR3 DNA follows: TGTGCCAGCAGCCAGAACACGGACTCAGGAAACACCATATATTTT.

The V call is TRBV27, the J call TRBJ1-4; D is possibly TRBD1 (5 bases). V shed 6 bases and J shed 4 bases, with 12 bases lying between them. This CDR3 has 14 residues. Germline V gives CDR1 MNHEY, CDR2 SMNVEV (reference sequence). CDR3 nucleotides: TGTGCCAGCAGCTCCGGGGGGATTAATGAAAAACTGTTTTTT. Its translation is CASSSGGINEKLFF. Variable domain in full (rest from reference TRBV27 and TRBJ1-4): EAQVTQNPRYLITVTGKKLTVTCSQNMNHEYMSWYRQDPGLGLRQIYYSMNVEVTDKGDVPEGYKVSRKEKRNFPLILESPSPNQTSLYFCASSSGGINEKLFFGSGTQLSVL.

The V call is TRBV6-4, the J call TRBJ2-7; TRBD1 matches at 9 bases. V lost 7 bases, J lost 4 bases, and 14 bases stayed unmatched. The CDR3 has 16 amino acids. The germline V gene has CDR1 MRHNA and CDR2 SNTAGT. Here the CDR3 reads CASIPRRQGVTYEQYF. The CDR3, as DNA: TGTGCCAGCATTCCCCGGAGACAGGGGGTAACGTACGAGCAGTACTTC.

The V gene is TRBV7-6, the J gene TRBJ1-5; no definite D call. Trimming shortened V by 2 bases and J by 6 bases, and 8 bases separated the two germline ends. CDR1 is SGHVS, CDR2 FNYEAQ, per germline. CDR3 length equals 13 residues. The CDR3 sequence: CASSLRGRQPQHF. Here the CDR3 DNA reads TGTGCCAGCAGCTTACGAGGGCGTCAGCCCCAGCATTTT.

This clone was recorded a few times. This chain uses TRBV13 with TRBJ2-2; no reliable D call. Deletions cut 8 bases from V and 5 bases from J, with 12 bases between. This CDR3 has 13 amino acids. Germline assignment: CDR1 PRHDT and CDR2 FYEKMQ (reference sequence). CDR3 loop: CASGEAMTGELFF. The CDR3 DNA reads as TGTGCCAGCGGAGAGGCCATGACCGGGGAGCTGTTTTTT.

The chain recombines TRBV13 with TRBJ1-1; D call uncertain. The CDR3 is 15 amino acids. V lost 0 bases to trimming and J lost 1 base, with 9 bases between them. Germline CDR1 and CDR2: PRHDT and FYEKMQ (reference sequence). Here the CDR3 DNA reads TGTGCCAGCAGCTTAGGGCCGGTTACGAACACTGAAGCTTTCTTT. This gives the protein CASSLGPVTNTEAFF.

The chain has TRBV27 and TRBJ1-2, with D maybe TRBD1 (5 bases). Per germline, CDR1 MNHEY and CDR2 SMNVEV (reference sequence). The ends were cut back, 3 bases at V and 8 bases at J, with 13 bases in the middle. This CDR3 comprises 13 residues. CDR3: CASSLGIGVGYTF. The CDR3 coding sequence is TGTGCCAGCAGTTTGGGTATAGGGGTAGGCTACACCTTC.